One sample yielded the 9 T cell receptor beta chains listed below, sequenced in a study of T cells after yellow fever vaccination. From the 5' RACE reads, TCRdb called clonotypes with MiXCR, one entry per CDR3 protein. Of about 400,000 distinct CDR3 sequences in the sample, about 6.2% were seen once. The sequencing used PBMCs, collected 5 days after the yellow fever booster vaccination. The receptors stem from a man in his thirties or forties who received the YFV17D yellow fever vaccine.

This clonotype has ten or more counts. The V and J genes are TRBV6-5 and TRBJ2-5; weak D call: TRBD2 (5 bases). CDR1 is MNHEY and CDR2 is SVGAGI in the germline V gene. V lost 0 bases and J lost 4, with 6 bases in between. CDR3 length: 13 residues. The CDR3 sequence is CASSYSGRETQYF. As DNA, the CDR3 is TGTGCCAGCAGTTACTCGGGGAGAGAGACCCAGTACTTC.

The rearrangement joins TRBV5-1 to TRBJ2-2; no clear D gene. Trimming removed 1 base from V and 4 bases from J, with 8 bases in between. The CDR3 loop spans 14 amino acids. Germline CDR1 is SGHRS and CDR2 is YFSETQ. The DNA for the CDR3 is TGCGCCAGCAGCTTGAGGGTCGGCACCGGGGAGCTGTTTTTT. The encoded protein is CASSLRVGTGELFF.

The rearrangement joins TRBV2 to TRBJ2-6; unclear D gene. The CDR3 runs to 15 residues. Germline CDR1 and CDR2: SNHLY and FYNNEI. The V gene lost 0 bases and the J gene lost 2 bases, with 5 bases spanning the gap. Written as DNA, the CDR3 is TGTGCCAGCAGTGAAGCGGATCCTGGGGCCAACGTCCTGACTTTC. Protein: CASSEADPGANVLTF.

The chain carries TRBV7-9 and TRBJ2-3; TRBD2 aligns across 7 bases. V lost 5 bases and J lost 1; bases outside the gene matches: 9. CDR3 length equals 16 residues. CDR1 is SEHNR, CDR2 FQNEAQ, per germline (reference sequence). CDR3 sequence reads: CASSRTTSGGTDTQYF. The CDR3 region has the DNA TGTGCCAGCAGCCGAACAACCAGCGGGGGCACAGATACGCAGTATTTT.

This chain uses TRBV7-3 with TRBJ2-5, with D maybe TRBD1 (7 bases). The V end lost 0 bases, the J end lost 2 bases, and 16 bases lay between the germline ends. The CDR3 has 17 residues. The germline V gene has CDR1 SGHTA and CDR2 FQGTGA. CDR3 sequence: CASSLTGGGGGQETQYF. CDR3 nucleotides: TGTGCCAGCAGCTTAACAGGGGGCGGTGGAGGGCAAGAGACCCAGTACTTC.

This clonotype showed up just a few times. An end of the junction differs from the germline gene, which may be a read error. The chain joins TRBV20-1 to TRBJ2-4, with D maybe TRBD2 (6 bases). This CDR3 region has 14 residues. CDR1 is DFQATT and CDR2 is SNEGSKA in the germline V gene (reference sequence). Here the CDR3 reads CAAGRALAKNIQYF. CDR3 DNA: TGTGCTGCGGGACGAGCCCTAGCCAAAAACATTCAGTACTTC.

Ten or more counts support this clonotype. The V and J genes are TRBV4-3 and TRBJ2-2; D not resolved. CDR3 length: 16 residues. Per the germline V gene, CDR1 is LGHNA and CDR2 is YSLEER. V lost 1 base, J lost 1 base, and 10 bases lay in between. The CDR3 region is CASSQGGRLNTGELFF. The DNA for the CDR3 is TGCGCCAGCAGCCAAGGGGGAAGGTTGAACACCGGGGAGCTGTTTTTT.

This clonotype was picked up many times. This rearrangement joins TRBV5-1 to TRBJ2-3, with 9 bases fitting TRBD2. Germline V CDR1 and CDR2: SGHRS, YFSETQ. The trim removed 4 bases at V and 4 bases at J, leaving 7 bases unmatched. This CDR3 spans 15 amino acids. The CDR3 DNA reads as TGCGCCAGCAGCGTATTGGCGGGAGGGCCAGATACGCAGTATTTT. As protein: CASSVLAGGPDTQYF.

This clonotype was seen at least ten times. V and J are TRBV11-3 and TRBJ2-2; 8 bases are shared with TRBD2. This CDR3 is built from 15 residues. Germline V gene data show CDR1 as SGHNT and CDR2 as YENEEA. J was trimmed by 3 bases and V by 5 bases; bases with no gene match: 5. CDR3: CASSPDGGDTGELFF. The CDR3 DNA is TGTGCCAGCAGCCCCGACGGGGGGGACACCGGGGAGCTGTTTTTT.